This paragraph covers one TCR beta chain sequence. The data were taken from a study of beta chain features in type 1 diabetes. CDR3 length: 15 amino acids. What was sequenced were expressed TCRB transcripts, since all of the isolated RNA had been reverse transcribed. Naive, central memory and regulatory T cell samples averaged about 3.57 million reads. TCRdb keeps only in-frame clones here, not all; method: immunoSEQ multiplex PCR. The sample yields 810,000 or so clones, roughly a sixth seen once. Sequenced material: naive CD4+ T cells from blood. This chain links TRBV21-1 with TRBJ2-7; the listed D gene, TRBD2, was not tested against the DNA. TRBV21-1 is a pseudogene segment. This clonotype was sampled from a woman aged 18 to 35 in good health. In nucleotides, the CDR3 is TGTGCCAACAACACCGGGACTAGCGGAACCTACGAGCAGTACTTC. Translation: CANNTGTSGTYEQYF.